A selection of T cell receptor beta chains follows, all from one sample in a study of T cells in Graves' hyperthyroidism and ophthalmopathy. TCRdb re-called the multiplex PCR reads with MiXCR, one entry per CDR3 protein. The sample has hundreds of thousands of distinct CDR3 sequences, around 20% seen once; the top ten hold 16%. The sequenced material came from blood. These receptors originate from a woman aged 45 to 65 with Graves' hyperthyroidism that later progressed to Graves' ophthalmopathy. Both conserved end residues are part of each CDR3. Each record gives: CDR3 protein, CDR3 DNA, D gene, V gene, clone size, J gene. The D gene is left open where the match is weak. A clone size is listed for some rows: how often the clone was seen (once, few, many), or a class if it is expanded.

CASSLRGKITEAFF | TGTGCCAGCAGTTTACGAGGGAAAATCACTGAAGCTTTCTTT | - | TRBV27 | - | TRBJ1-1
CSAADGGATDTQYF | TGCAGTGCTGCTGACGGGGGGGCCACAGATACGCAGTATTTT | TRBD2 | TRBV20-1 | many | TRBJ2-3
CSARDGQTQYF | TGCAGTGCTAGAGACGGCCAGACGCAGTACTTC | - | TRBV20-1 | - | TRBJ2-5
CSASSGGAVTDTQYF | TGCAGTGCTAGCTCCGGGGGGGCCGTCACAGATACGCAGTATTTT | TRBD2 | TRBV20-1 | many | TRBJ2-3
CASAPGQGNSPLHF | TGTGCCAGCGCGCCCGGACAGGGGAACTCACCCCTCCACTTT | TRBD1 | TRBV6-1 | - | TRBJ1-6
CSVENRDANYGYTF | TGCAGCGTTGAAAACAGGGATGCGAATTATGGCTACACCTTC | - | TRBV29-1 | - | TRBJ1-2
CASSKNGGAGQPQHF | TGTGCCAGCAGTAAGAACGGGGGCGCGGGCCAGCCCCAGCATTTT | - | TRBV2 | - | TRBJ1-5
CSVEEARTNTGELFF | TGCAGCGTTGAAGAGGCCAGAACGAACACCGGGGAGCTGTTTTTT | - | TRBV29-1 | few | TRBJ2-2
CASSWGVSGTEAFF | TGTGCCAGCAGCTGGGGGGTAAGTGGCACTGAAGCTTTCTTT | - | TRBV11-2 | many | TRBJ1-1
CSAIPRREANYGYTF | TGCAGTGCTATTCCCCGTCGAGAAGCTAACTATGGCTACACCTTC | - | TRBV20-1 | - | TRBJ1-2
CASSLQGRETQYF | TGTGCCAGCAGCTTACAAGGGAGAGAGACCCAGTACTTC | - | TRBV13 | many | TRBJ2-5
CASSVAASGVQETQYF | TGTGCCAGCAGCGTAGCGGCTAGCGGGGTACAAGAGACCCAGTACTTC | TRBD2 | TRBV9 | few | TRBJ2-5
CASSLGMSGEGQYF | TGTGCCAGCAGCTTAGGTATGAGCGGAGAAGGGCAGTACTTC | - | TRBV7-9 | - | TRBJ2-7
CSVEEAGTYEQYF | TGCAGCGTTGAAGAAGCAGGGACCTACGAGCAGTACTTC | - | TRBV29-1 | - | TRBJ2-7
CASSLPVGDTQYF | TGTGCCAGCAGCCTTCCAGTAGGAGATACGCAGTATTTT | - | TRBV16 | - | TRBJ2-3
CASSLGTGGWADTQYF | TGCGCCAGCAGCCTCGGGACAGGGGGATGGGCAGATACGCAGTATTTT | TRBD1 | TRBV5-1 | - | TRBJ2-3
CASSPARQEKLFF | TGTGCCAGCTCACCAGCCCGTCAAGAAAAACTGTTTTTT | - | TRBV18 | many | TRBJ1-4
CASIPDGSTDNSPLHF | TGTGCCAGCATTCCCGACGGTAGCACTGATAATTCACCCCTCCACTTT | - | TRBV6-2/TRBV6-3 | - | TRBJ1-6
CASSYGGGSAYEQYF | TGTGCCAGCAGTTACGGGGGGGGTAGTGCCTACGAGCAGTACTTC | TRBD2 | TRBV6-5 | many | TRBJ2-7
CASSDLSRDRNQETQYF | TGTGCCAGCAGTGACCTGTCCCGGGACAGGAACCAAGAGACCCAGTACTTC | TRBD1 | TRBV12-3/TRBV12-4 | many | TRBJ2-5
CASSQVLPLAGDQETQYF | TGTGCCAGCAGCCAGGTCCTACCACTAGCGGGGGACCAAGAGACCCAGTACTTC | TRBD2 | TRBV3-1 | many | TRBJ2-5
CASSTVWDGDSPEAFF | TGTGCCAGCAGCACCGTTTGGGACGGCGATTCTCCTGAAGCTTTCTTT | - | TRBV5-6 | - | TRBJ1-1
CSSPFGGNTEAFF | TGCAGTTCCCCCTTTGGGGGGAACACTGAAGCTTTCTTT | - | TRBV20-1 | - | TRBJ1-1